The T cell receptor (beta chain) under discussion was sequenced for a study of CD8+ T cells in alopecia areata. V shed 1 base, J shed 6 bases, and the junction held 6 bases outside the gene matches. Germline V gene lookup returns CDR1 LGHNA and CDR2 YSLEER. There are 14 residues in the CDR3. It was cDNA, reverse transcribed from extracted RNA, that served as the sequencing template. Sequencing was performed with immunoSEQ multiplex PCR; in TCRdb, only in-frame clones are kept and a portion is missing. The sample holds some 88,000 clones; roughly 45% are singletons and the top ten take less than 20%. Noted treatment: oral pan-JAK inhibitor, 5-10 mg twice daily. Collected material from alopecia areata patients comprised lesional scalp punch biopsies and peripheral blood. Findings and caveats of the study: Mice gave a clearer picture of TCR sharing than patients did, possibly for HLA-related reasons. In scalp and blood during tofacitinib, many expanded lesional clones persisted. An increase in clonality over normal scalp was evident in lesional scalp, especially alopecia totalis/universalis.

On this clone itself: Antigen specificity is unknown.

This receptor was identified in a human donor with alopecia areata. The V gene is TRBV4-3, the J gene TRBJ2-7, with 7 bases identical to TRBD1. The source material was CD8+ T cells sorted from blood, sampled at week 24, from a patient treated with tofacitinib. The CDR3 sequence: CASSQGDRTPEQYF. The CDR3 coding sequence is TGCGCCAGCAGCCAAGGGGACAGAACCCCCGAGCAGTACTTC.